This TCR beta chain was recovered during a study of beta chain features in type 1 diabetes. Whole-study findings and limits: Shortening of TCRB CDR3s, moderate but significant, appeared in all four CD4+ subsets of Type 1 diabetes patients.

Isolated RNA was reverse transcribed in full, so expressed TCRB transcripts were sequenced. The table came from immunoSEQ multiplex PCR; TCRdb's copy has only in-frame clones and leaves some out. The sample contains a few hundred thousand clones, around 12% of which appear only once. As to this clone: Its cognate antigen is unknown. Other DNA sequences in the same sample also yield this CDR3.

The sequencing input was naive CD4+ T cells from blood. This sequence originates from a man in his late teens or twenties in good health.

The CDR3 protein is CASSQGRLNTEAFF. CDR3 DNA sequence: TGTGCCAGCAGCCAAGGCAGATTGAACACTGAAGCTTTCTTT. This chain joins TRBV4-2 and TRBJ1-1; D unclear. Germline V gene sequence: CDR1 LGHNA, CDR2 YNFKEQ. CDR3 length: 14 amino acids. The V end was cut by 1 base, the J end by 0 bases, with 6 bases between.